The 27 T cell receptor beta chains below all came from one sample that was sequenced in a study of cytomegalovirus exposure and HLA in healthy donors. The PCR was carried out with 60 Vbeta primers and 13 Jbeta primers. The protocol was immunoSEQ multiplex PCR, while the TCRdb copy is restricted to in-frame clones and leaves out a portion. The table records under 130,000 clones, under 85% of them present only once. The source material was PBMCs. All receptors derive from a man aged 45-60 years in good health and CMV-seropositive.

This chain uses TRBV7-2 with TRBJ2-1, with 8 bases fitting TRBD2. The CDR3 is made up of 19 amino acids. Germline assignment: CDR1 SGHTA and CDR2 FQGNSA. Losses at the gene ends were 1 base for V and 0 bases for J; bases not matched to a gene: 11. The CDR3 here is CASSLEPAGALSSYNEQFF. CDR3 DNA: TGTGCCAGCAGCTTAGAGCCAGCGGGGGCTCTTAGCTCCTACAATGAGCAGTTCTTC. Based on the CDR3 plus reference TRBV7-2 and TRBJ2-1, the full variable domain is GAGVSQSPSNKVTEKGKDVELRCDPISGHTALYWYRQSLGQGLEFLIYFQGNSAPDKSGLPSDRFSAERTGGSVSTLTIQRTQQEDSAVYLCASSLEPAGALSSYNEQFFGPGTRLTVL.

J is TRBJ2-7 and V is TRBV11-2; weak D call: TRBD1 (6 bases). The CDR3 has 15 residues. Per the germline V gene, CDR1 is SGHAT and CDR2 is FQNNGV. Trimming removed 5 bases at V and 3 bases at J, with 17 bases between. The CDR3 DNA reads TGTGCCAGCAGCCCAAATCCGGGACACGTCTACGAGCAGTACTTC. Encoded protein: CASSPNPGHVYEQYF.

About this clone itself: The same CDR3 can be traced to other DNA sequences in this sample. The chain employs TRBV10-3 and TRBJ1-4, with D unclear. The CDR3 runs 15 residues. V lost 2 bases, J lost 11 bases, and 18 bases lay in between. Germline V gives CDR1 ENHRY, CDR2 SYGVKD. DNA for the CDR3: TGTGCCATCAGTGAGAGCGAGGTTCGTTTTCGGAAACTGTTTTTT. This gives the protein CAISESEVRFRKLFF.

V is TRBV7-2 and J is TRBJ2-1, with TRBD1 matching over 11 bases. Germline V gene data show CDR1 as SGHTA and CDR2 as FQGNSA. Trimming at V came to 5 bases and at J to 5 bases, leaving 5 bases not matched to a gene. The CDR3 totals 15 residues. CDR3: CASSLWDRGNNEQFF. CDR3 nucleotide sequence: TGTGCCAGCAGCCTTTGGGACAGGGGGAACAATGAGCAGTTCTTC.

In its sample, this clone was seen once. The chain employs TRBV5-8 and TRBJ2-1; D unclear. V shed 1 base and J shed 3 bases, with 5 bases lying between them. Germline-derived CDR1 and CDR2 are SGHTS and YDEGEE. The length of the CDR3 is 13 residues. CDR3 sequence (DNA): TGTGCCAGCAGCTTGTCTCTCTACAATGAGCAGTTCTTC. Protein: CASSLSLYNEQFF.

The chain is built from TRBV29-1 and TRBJ2-6, with D possibly TRBD1 on 6 matching bases. The CDR3 runs 14 residues. V dropped 5 bases and J dropped 2 bases, with 10 bases sitting between them. The germline gives CDR1 SQVTM, CDR2 ANQGSEA. For the CDR3, the DNA is TGCAGCGTTACAACAGGGCCTGGGGCCAACGTCCTGACTTTC. Translation gives CSVTTGPGANVLTF.

CDR3 amino acids: CASSLRDGYEQYF. In DNA form, the CDR3 reads TGTGCCAGCAGCTTGCGGGACGGCTACGAGCAGTACTTC. The chain couples TRBV7-2 to TRBJ2-7, with D possibly matching TRBD2 (6 bases). Germline lookup yields CDR1 SGHTA and CDR2 FQGNSA. V dropped 3 bases and J dropped 3 bases, with 9 bases sitting between them. This CDR3 comprises 13 residues.

The sample holds one count of this clone. The V gene is TRBV18, the J gene TRBJ2-7; 7 positions agree with TRBD1. Germline CDR1 and CDR2: KGHSH and LQKENI. Unmatched junction bases numbered 5, after V lost 0 bases and J lost 6 bases. The CDR3 has 14 amino acids. CDR3 region: CASSPPQGYAEQYF. CDR3 nucleotides: TGTGCCAGCTCACCACCACAGGGGTATGCCGAGCAGTACTTC.

This clone was found a few times. The rearrangement joins TRBV27 to TRBJ2-7; possibly TRBD2 for D (6 bases). V lost 6 bases and J 4 bases, leaving 28 bases between the germline ends. CDR1 MNHEY and CDR2 SMNVEV come from the germline V gene (reference sequence). The CDR3 covers 18 residues. The CDR3 nucleotides read TGTGCCAGCAGCCCAGCGGTCTCGGATCTGAGCGGGCGTTACGAGCAGTACTTC. It translates to CASSPAVSDLSGRYEQYF.

The V and J genes are TRBV29-1 and TRBJ2-7, with 7 bases identical to TRBD1. Germline-derived CDR1 and CDR2 are SQVTM and ANQGSEA. V lost 6 bases and J lost 7; bases outside the gene matches: 6. This CDR3 region has 11 residues. CDR3 in amino acids: CSVRQGREQYF. CDR3 nucleotides: TGCAGCGTCAGACAGGGTCGAGAGCAGTACTTC.

The rearrangement links TRBV7-2 to TRBJ2-6; D is perhaps TRBD1 (6 bases). Germline CDR1 and CDR2: SGHTA and FQGNSA. V lost 5 bases and J 0 bases, leaving 14 bases between the germline ends. The CDR3 runs 17 residues. CDR3 region: CASSQDGTNSGANVLTF. The CDR3, as DNA: TGTGCCAGCAGCCAAGATGGGACAAACTCTGGGGCCAACGTCCTGACTTTC.

The chain links TRBV30 to TRBJ1-5; tentative D call: TRBD1 (5 bases). This CDR3 is built from 16 residues. The V and J ends lost 3 bases and 2 bases respectively, with 17 bases between them. Germline loops: CDR1 GTSNPN, CDR2 SVGIG (reference sequence). In DNA, the CDR3 is TGTGCCTGGAGGAGGTACGGGGGAGTCGGCAATCAGCCCCAGCATTTT. Protein: CAWRRYGGVGNQPQHF.

The rearrangement joins TRBV7-3 to TRBJ2-1; D possibly corresponds to TRBD2 (5 bases). Germline CDR1 is SGHTA and CDR2 is FQGTGA. The CDR3 totals 15 residues. Trimming stripped 5 bases from V and 0 bases from J, with 11 bases between. CDR3 in DNA: TGTGCCAGCAGCGCGGACTCAGGCTCCTACAATGAGCAGTTCTTC. This translates into CASSADSGSYNEQFF.

As DNA, the CDR3 is TGTGCCAGCACGCATGACAGGGGAGGTGAAGCTTTCTTT. Translation: CASTHDRGGEAFF. J is TRBJ1-1 and V is TRBV7-2; TRBD1 matches 8 bases. With 7 bases clipped from V and 7 bases from J, the junction kept 8 bases outside the gene matches. The CDR3 sequence is 13 residues long. Per the germline V gene, CDR1 is SGHTA and CDR2 is FQGNSA.

The V gene is TRBV30, the J gene TRBJ1-1; 8 bases agree with TRBD1. Germline V gene data show CDR1 as GTSNPN and CDR2 as SVGIG (reference sequence). J gave up 5 bases and V 5 bases, and 13 bases lay outside the gene matches. The CDR3 sequence is 15 residues long. Here the CDR3 reads CAWSGQGGWGTEAFF. Here the CDR3 DNA reads TGTGCCTGGTCCGGACAGGGAGGGTGGGGGACTGAAGCTTTCTTT. Combining the CDR3 with reference TRBV30 and TRBJ1-1 gives the whole variable domain SQTIHQWPATLVQPVGSPLSLECTVEGTSNPNLYWYRQAAGRGLQLLFYSVGIGQISSEVPQNLSASRPQDRQFILSSKKLLLSDSGFYLCAWSGQGGWGTEAFFGQGTRLTVV.

This clone has a single count. The V and J genes are TRBV21-1 and TRBJ2-1; TRBD2, the D gene given by the table, was not confirmed from the DNA. TRBV21-1 is labeled a pseudogene. There are 20 residues in the CDR3. CDR3 DNA: TGTGCCAGCAGCAAACTAAGGAGATTAGGGACGCCGGGACTCCCAGGACAGCAGTTCTTC. This translates into CASSKLRRLGTPGLPGQQFF.

V and J are TRBV6-5 and TRBJ1-1, with D uncertain. Per the germline V gene, CDR1 is MNHEY and CDR2 is SVGAGI. With 0 bases removed from V and 6 bases from J, the gap between germline ends came to 11 bases. CDR3 size: 14 residues. CDR3 sequence reads: CASSYSDTTPEAFF. The CDR3 DNA is TGTGCCAGCAGTTACTCCGACACCACCCCTGAAGCTTTCTTT.

This clone was observed a single time. This chain links TRBV9 with TRBJ2-7, with TRBD2 matching 7 bases. Unmatched junction bases numbered 4, after V lost 3 bases and J lost 7 bases. CDR3 size: 12 residues. CDR1 SGDLS and CDR2 YYNGEE come from the germline V gene. CDR3: CASSAGGSEQYF. The CDR3 nucleotides are TGTGCCAGCAGCGCGGGAGGTAGTGAGCAGTACTTC.

This chain uses TRBV6-1 with TRBJ1-1; tentatively, D is TRBD1 (5 bases). V was pared by 1 base and J by 4 bases, with 16 bases between. CDR1 is MNHNS, CDR2 SASEGT, per germline. The CDR3 has 16 amino acids. The CDR3 region is CASSEGPGGGGTEAFF. CDR3 bases: TGTGCCAGCAGTGAAGGGCCGGGGGGGGGAGGCACTGAAGCTTTCTTT.

The J gene is TRBJ2-7, the V gene TRBV2; D unresolved. The CDR3 extends over 11 amino acids. The V end lost 6 bases, the J end lost 3 bases, and 6 bases lay between the germline ends. The V gene's germline CDR1 is SNHLY and CDR2 FYNNEI. DNA for the CDR3: TGTGCCAGCAGGGCGGACTACGAGCAGTACTTC. This encodes CASRADYEQYF.

This chain uses TRBV6-1 with TRBJ2-1; D possibly corresponds to TRBD2 (6 bases). CDR1 MNHNS and CDR2 SASEGT come from the germline V gene. The germline V and J ends were trimmed by 5 bases and 8 bases, with 13 bases remaining between them. This CDR3 spans 13 amino acids. The CDR3 sequence: CASSTTRSDEQFF. The CDR3 bases are TGTGCCAGCAGTACGACTAGAAGCGATGAGCAGTTCTTC.

The sample holds one count of this clone. The chain recombines TRBV27 with TRBJ2-3; TRBD2 aligns across 9 bases. The CDR3 contains 17 residues. Germline V lookup: CDR1 MNHEY, CDR2 SMNVEV (reference sequence). V was clipped by 3 bases and J by 0 bases; unmatched bases: 7. CDR3 protein: CASSFGRGRDSTDTQYF. For the CDR3, the DNA is TGTGCCAGCAGTTTTGGTCGCGGGAGGGATAGCACAGATACGCAGTATTTT.

V is TRBV19 and J is TRBJ1-4; the match to TRBD1 covers 10 bases. V lost 3 bases and J lost 7; bases outside the gene matches: 2. Germline V gene sequence: CDR1 LNHDA, CDR2 SQIVND (reference sequence). The CDR3 runs to 14 residues. CDR3 in amino acids: CASSMGQGSEKLFF. The CDR3 DNA reads TGTGCCAGTAGTATGGGACAGGGGAGTGAAAAACTGTTTTTT. Together with reference TRBV19 and TRBJ1-4, the CDR3 gives the full variable domain: DGGITQSPKYLFRKEGQNVTLSCEQNLNHDAMYWYRQDPGQGLRLIYYSQIVNDFQKGDIAEGYSVSREKKESFPLTVTSAQKNPTAFYLCASSMGQGSEKLFFGSGTQLSVL.

V is TRBV29-1 and J is TRBJ2-3, with TRBD2 matching 11 bases. CDR1 is SQVTM and CDR2 is ANQGSEA in the germline V gene. The CDR3 has 14 residues. With V trimmed by 5 bases and J by 4 bases, 5 bases remained unmatched. Written as DNA, the CDR3 is TGCAGCGTTCGAACTAGCGGGAGCCCAGATACGCAGTATTTT. This sequence encodes CSVRTSGSPDTQYF.

The chain recombines TRBV5-8 with TRBJ2-3; 8 bases are shared with TRBD2. J gave up 2 bases and V 0 bases, and 8 bases lay outside the gene matches. CDR1 is SGHTS, CDR2 YDEGEE, per germline. This CDR3 region has 17 residues. CDR3 nucleotide sequence: TGTGCCAGCAGCTTGGTTAGCGTTAGCGGGGTCACAGATACGCAGTATTTT. It is translated as CASSLVSVSGVTDTQYF.

The chain joins TRBV6-1 to TRBJ2-3; D gene ambiguous. Germline-derived CDR1 and CDR2 are MNHNS and SASEGT. The CDR3 extends over 14 amino acids. With 7 bases removed from V and 0 bases from J, the gap between germline ends came to 11 bases. CDR3 sequence reads: CASTLSFSTDTQYF. The CDR3 DNA reads as TGTGCCAGCACACTTAGTTTTAGCACAGATACGCAGTATTTT.

The V gene is TRBV30, the J gene TRBJ2-5; 7 bases fit TRBD1. Germline trimming cut 0 bases from V and 3 bases from J; bases unmatched to any gene: 4. The CDR3 spans 14 residues. Germline-derived CDR1 and CDR2 are GTSNPN and SVGIG (reference sequence). The CDR3: CAWSVRDSKETQYF. Here the CDR3 DNA reads TGTGCCTGGAGTGTACGGGACAGTAAAGAGACCCAGTACTTC.